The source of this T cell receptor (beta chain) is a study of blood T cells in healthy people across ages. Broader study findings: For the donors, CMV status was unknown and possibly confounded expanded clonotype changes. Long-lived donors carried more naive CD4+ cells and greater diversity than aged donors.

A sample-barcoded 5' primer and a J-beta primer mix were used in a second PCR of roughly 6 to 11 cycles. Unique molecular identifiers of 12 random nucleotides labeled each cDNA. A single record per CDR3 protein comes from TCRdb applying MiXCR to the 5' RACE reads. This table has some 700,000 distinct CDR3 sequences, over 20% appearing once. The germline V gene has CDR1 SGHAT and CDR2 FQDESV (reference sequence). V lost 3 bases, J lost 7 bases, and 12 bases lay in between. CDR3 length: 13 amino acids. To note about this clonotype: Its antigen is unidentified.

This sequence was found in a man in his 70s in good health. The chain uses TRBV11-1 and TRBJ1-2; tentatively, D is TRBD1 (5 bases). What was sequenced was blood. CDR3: CASSFSGTGGYTF. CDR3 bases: TGTGCCAGCAGCTTTTCAGGGACTGGTGGCTACACCTTC.